The rows below give T cell receptor beta chains drawn from one sample of a study of blood T cell repertoires in COVID-19. Only in-frame clones appear in the TCRdb table, and some are missing; sequencing was by immunoSEQ multiplex PCR. The top ten clones hold around 3% of a sample with approximately 180,000 clones, approximately 85% of them seen once. The sequencing sample was made of peripheral blood. These receptors originate from a man in his 60s with acute or convalescent COVID-19. Each CDR3 is given with its conserved first and last residue. Each record gives: clone size, D gene, J gene, V gene, CDR3 protein, CDR3 DNA. A D gene is named only where the DNA matches it firmly. Part of the rows lack a size; the others show once, few, many or a class for expanded clones.

clone size: NA; D gene: NA; J gene: TRBJ2-5; V gene: TRBV6-2/TRBV6-3; CDR3 protein: CASSYQEVKTQYF; CDR3 DNA: TGTGCCAGCAGTTACCAGGAGGTCAAGACCCAGTACTTC
clone size: NA; D gene: TRBD2; J gene: TRBJ2-7; V gene: TRBV10-3; CDR3 protein: CAISEVVGGGYEQYF; CDR3 DNA: TGTGCCATCAGTGAGGTCGTGGGCGGGGGCTACGAGCAGTACTTC
clone size: once; D gene: NA; J gene: TRBJ1-5; V gene: TRBV11-2; CDR3 protein: CASSPTTPGPQHF; CDR3 DNA: TGTGCCAGCAGCCCCACGACACCTGGGCCCCAGCATTTT
clone size: NA; D gene: NA; J gene: TRBJ2-3; V gene: TRBV5-1; CDR3 protein: CASHRARESTDTQYF; CDR3 DNA: TGCGCCAGCCACCGGGCTAGGGAGTCCACAGATACGCAGTATTTT
clone size: NA; D gene: TRBD1; J gene: TRBJ2-3; V gene: TRBV24-1; CDR3 protein: CATSVTGISTDTQYF; CDR3 DNA: TGTGCCACCAGTGTGACAGGGATTAGCACAGATACGCAGTATTTT
clone size: NA; D gene: NA; J gene: TRBJ1-2; V gene: TRBV7-8; CDR3 protein: CASSLASQAPNYGYTF; CDR3 DNA: TGTGCCAGCAGCTTAGCGTCGCAGGCGCCGAACTATGGCTACACCTTC
clone size: NA; D gene: NA; J gene: TRBJ2-4; V gene: TRBV29-1; CDR3 protein: CSVDSGNIQYF; CDR3 DNA: TGCAGCGTTGACTCCGGAAACATTCAGTACTTC
clone size: NA; D gene: NA; J gene: TRBJ2-7; V gene: TRBV6-2/TRBV6-3; CDR3 protein: CASSYGPSDTSYEQYF; CDR3 DNA: TGTGCCAGCAGTTACGGTCCTAGCGACACGTCCTACGAGCAGTACTTC
clone size: NA; D gene: NA; J gene: TRBJ1-1; V gene: TRBV2; CDR3 protein: CASRPTLTGLNTEAFF; CDR3 DNA: TGTGCCAGCAGACCGACCTTGACAGGTTTGAACACTGAAGCTTTCTTT
clone size: NA; D gene: NA; J gene: TRBJ1-3; V gene: TRBV11-2; CDR3 protein: CASSALSSGNTIYF; CDR3 DNA: TGTGCCAGCAGCGCACTCTCCTCTGGAAACACCATATATTTT